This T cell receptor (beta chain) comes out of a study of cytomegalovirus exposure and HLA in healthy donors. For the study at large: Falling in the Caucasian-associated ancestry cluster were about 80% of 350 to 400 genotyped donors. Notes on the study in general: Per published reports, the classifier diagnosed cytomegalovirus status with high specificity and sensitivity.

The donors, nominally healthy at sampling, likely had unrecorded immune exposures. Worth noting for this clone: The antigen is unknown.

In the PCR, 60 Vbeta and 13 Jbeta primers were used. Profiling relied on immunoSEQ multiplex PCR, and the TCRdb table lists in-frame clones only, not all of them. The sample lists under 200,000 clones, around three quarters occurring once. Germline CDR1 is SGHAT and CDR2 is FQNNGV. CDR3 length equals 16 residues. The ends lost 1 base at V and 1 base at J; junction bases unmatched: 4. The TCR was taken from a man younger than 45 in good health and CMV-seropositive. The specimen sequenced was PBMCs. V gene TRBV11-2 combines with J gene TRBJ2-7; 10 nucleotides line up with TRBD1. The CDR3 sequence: CASSLGGTGVSYEQYF. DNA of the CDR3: TGTGCCAGCAGCTTAGGAGGGACAGGGGTGTCCTACGAGCAGTACTTC.